This is a list of T cell receptor beta chains from one sample in a study of Graves' ophthalmopathy and Graves' hyperthyroidism. TCRdb re-analysed the multiplex PCR reads in MiXCR, keeping a single row per CDR3 protein. This table has about 370,000 distinct CDR3 sequences, roughly 17% appearing once. The source material was peripheral blood. The source of these receptors is an adult woman with stable Graves' hyperthyroidism. CDR3s include the opening cysteine and the closing phenylalanine or tryptophan.

j_call: TRBJ2-7
v_call: TRBV11-2
cdr3_aa: CASSSDRVSYEQYF

j_call: TRBJ2-7
v_call: TRBV28
cdr3_aa: CASRHRTGNSYEQYF

j_call: TRBJ1-2
v_call: TRBV24-1
cdr3_aa: CATSRRPGLDYGYTF

j_call: TRBJ2-3
v_call: TRBV19
cdr3_aa: CASSIRGGGGTDTQYF

j_call: TRBJ2-7
v_call: TRBV27
cdr3_aa: CASSVDRAFHEQYF

j_call: TRBJ1-2
v_call: TRBV30
cdr3_aa: CAWSPDQGLRYGYTF

j_call: TRBJ1-5
v_call: TRBV6-2/TRBV6-3
cdr3_aa: CASSPVGDINQPQHF

j_call: TRBJ2-5
v_call: TRBV2
cdr3_aa: CASSRMRLAGSQETQYF

j_call: TRBJ1-2
v_call: TRBV6-1
cdr3_aa: CASTPRQGADGYTF

j_call: TRBJ1-2
v_call: TRBV6-1
cdr3_aa: CASKHTGQPVGYTF